Below are 26 T cell receptor beta chains sequenced from a single sample in a study of blood T cell repertoires in COVID-19. The repertoire was sequenced with immunoSEQ multiplex PCR; TCRdb's copy has only in-frame clones and lacks some. The table has 120,000 to 150,000 clones, about nine tenths seen once; the top ten hold 0.75% to 0.95%. Sequenced material: peripheral blood. The receptor source for this set is a woman aged 45-65 years with acute or convalescent COVID-19.

The genes are TRBV18 and TRBJ2-1; 8 bases agree with TRBD2. The V gene's germline CDR1 is KGHSH and CDR2 LQKENI. This CDR3 is built from 16 residues. Trimming removed 0 bases from V and 3 bases from J; junction bases left unmatched: 4. The CDR3 region is CASSPPERGSYNEQFF. CDR3 sequence (DNA): TGTGCCAGCTCACCACCCGAGCGGGGGAGCTACAATGAGCAGTTCTTC.

The chain carries TRBV5-1 and TRBJ1-2; D gene ambiguous. This CDR3 contains 15 residues. Germline CDR1 reads SGHRS; CDR2 reads YFSETQ. Trimming left V 4 bases short and J 2 bases short, with 15 bases between. DNA for the CDR3: TGCGCCAGCAGCGTGGACGCCGGGGTCAACTATGGCTACACCTTC. Translation gives CASSVDAGVNYGYTF.

The rearrangement joins TRBV9 to TRBJ2-1; D not certain. This CDR3 spans 15 amino acids. Per the germline V gene, CDR1 is SGDLS and CDR2 is YYNGEE. V lost 4 bases, J lost 5 bases, and 16 bases lay in between. The CDR3 spells CASSPRGGADNEQFF. The CDR3 DNA follows: TGTGCCAGCAGCCCAAGAGGTGGAGCTGACAATGAGCAGTTCTTC. Full variable domain (remainder filled in from reference TRBV9 and TRBJ2-1): DSGVTQTPKHLITATGQRVTLRCSPRSGDLSVYWYQQSLDQGLQFLIQYYNGEERAKGNILERFSAQQFPDLHSELNLSSLELGDSALYFCASSPRGGADNEQFFGPGTRLTVL.

This clone was seen once. The chain has TRBV24-1 and TRBJ2-3; 7 bases align to TRBD1. CDR3 length: 14 amino acids. The J segment lost 10 bases and the V segment lost 3 bases, leaving 9 bases of the junction unmatched. Germline lookup yields CDR1 KGHDR and CDR2 SFDVKD. The CDR3 coding sequence is TGTGCCACCAGTGATAGCTGGACAGGAGAAGCGCAGTATTTT. As protein: CATSDSWTGEAQYF.

The CDR3 nucleotides read TGTGCCGGAGGTAGTGGCCTCTCCTACAATGAGCAGTTCTTC. Its protein is CAGGSGLSYNEQFF. This chain joins TRBV6-5 and TRBJ2-1; possibly TRBD2 for D (5 bases). The V end was cut by 11 bases, the J end by 0 bases, with 14 bases between. Germline lookup yields CDR1 MNHEY and CDR2 SVGAGI. This CDR3 comprises 14 residues.

The chain is built from TRBV5-4 and TRBJ1-1; 7 bases align to TRBD1. CDR1 and CDR2 (germline): SGHNT, YYREEE (reference sequence). This CDR3 is 12 amino acids long. V was pared by 3 bases and J by 9 bases, with 5 bases of the junction left unmatched. CDR3 DNA sequence: TGTGCCAGCAGCTCACTGACAGGGAAAGCTTTCTTT. This translates into CASSSLTGKAFF.

V usage is TRBV24-1 and J usage is TRBJ1-1, with D unresolved. The CDR3 consists of 15 residues. V was trimmed by 7 bases and J by 4 bases, leaving 18 bases between them. CDR1 is KGHDR and CDR2 is SFDVKD in the germline V gene. Written as DNA, the CDR3 is TGTGCCACCAGAAGTCTAGGCACCAGAGGCACTGAAGCTTTCTTT. It specifies CATRSLGTRGTEAFF.

The chain employs TRBV27 and TRBJ2-1, with TRBD2 matching 9 bases. The germline V gene encodes CDR1 MNHEY and CDR2 SMNVEV (reference sequence). Trimming took 3 bases from V and 0 from J; bases not matched to a gene: 9. This CDR3 has 18 residues. CDR3 in DNA: TGTGCCAGCAGTTTGACTAGCGGAGACCTAAGCTCCTACAATGAGCAGTTCTTC. Protein sequence: CASSLTSGDLSSYNEQFF.

The chain is built from TRBV19 and TRBJ1-1; 9 bases match TRBD1. The CDR3 spans 15 residues. V trimming: 1 base; J trimming: 8 bases; junction bases outside the gene matches: 8. Germline CDR1 LNHDA, CDR2 SQIVND (reference sequence). The CDR3 sequence: CASSIVPTGGSEAFF. The CDR3 DNA reads TGTGCCAGTAGTATAGTTCCGACAGGGGGTAGCGAAGCTTTCTTT. Drawing the rest from reference TRBV19 and TRBJ1-1, the complete variable domain is DGGITQSPKYLFRKEGQNVTLSCEQNLNHDAMYWYRQDPGQGLRLIYYSQIVNDFQKGDIAEGYSVSREKKESFPLTVTSAQKNPTAFYLCASSIVPTGGSEAFFGQGTRLTVV.

This clone showed up just a few times. This CDR3 is CATRDRGLYGYTF. The CDR3 DNA is TGTGCCACGAGGGACAGGGGGCTATATGGCTACACCTTC. The rearrangement joins TRBV6-5 to TRBJ1-2; 12 bases match TRBD1. Losses at the gene ends were 10 bases for V and 5 bases for J; bases not matched to a gene: 5. CDR3 length: 13 residues. Germline loops: CDR1 MNHEY, CDR2 SVGAGI.

The chain joins TRBV5-5 to TRBJ2-7, with a possible D match to TRBD2 (7 bases). The CDR3 sequence is 15 residues long. The germline CDR1 and CDR2 sequences are SGHKS and YYEKEE (reference sequence). Trimming took 2 bases from V and 2 from J, leaving 14 bases between them. CDR3 coding DNA: TGTGCCAGCAGCTTCGCATCGGGGGGCACCTACGAGCAGTACTTC. Its protein is CASSFASGGTYEQYF.

The rearrangement joins TRBV10-3 to TRBJ1-3; 9 nucleotides align to TRBD1. The CDR3 spans 17 residues. V was pared by 5 bases and J by 1 base, with 9 bases of the junction left unmatched. The germline gives CDR1 ENHRY, CDR2 SYGVKD. The CDR3 loop is CAISYGYRGRSGNTIYF. CDR3 DNA sequence: TGTGCCATCAGTTACGGCTACAGGGGGCGTTCTGGAAACACCATATATTTT.

The chain links TRBV30 to TRBJ1-3, with TRBD1 as a possible D gene (6 bases). The CDR3 extends over 18 amino acids. Trimming took 1 base from V and 0 from J, leaving 19 bases between them. Per germline, CDR1 GTSNPN and CDR2 SVGIG (reference sequence). The CDR3 sequence: CAWSDRVLQHLSGNTIYF. DNA for the CDR3: TGTGCCTGGAGTGACAGGGTACTTCAACACCTCTCTGGAAACACCATATATTTT.

J is TRBJ2-7 and V is TRBV6-1, with D perhaps TRBD1 (5 bases). The germline V and J ends were trimmed by 3 bases and 0 bases, with 12 bases remaining between them. CDR1 is MNHNS and CDR2 is SASEGT in the germline V gene. The CDR3 contains 15 residues. The CDR3 sequence: CASSDLQARSYEQYF. The CDR3 coding sequence is TGTGCCAGCAGTGATTTACAGGCGCGCTCCTACGAGCAGTACTTC.

The CDR3 DNA reads TGTGCCAGCAGTTACGCTGAAGGGGTTGAAGCTTTCTTT. It translates to CASSYAEGVEAFF. The V gene is TRBV6-5, the J gene TRBJ1-1; TRBD1 might be the D (5 bases). The CDR3 runs to 13 residues. Germline lookup yields CDR1 MNHEY and CDR2 SVGAGI. V lost 2 bases and J lost 7, with 11 bases in between.

The chain uses TRBV6-5 and TRBJ2-7; D perhaps matches TRBD1 (6 bases). This CDR3 is 15 amino acids long. Germline loops: CDR1 MNHEY, CDR2 SVGAGI. V lost 0 bases and J 3 bases, leaving 12 bases between the germline ends. CDR3 sequence (DNA): TGTGCCAGCAGTTACTCGAAACAGGGCCACTACGAGCAGTACTTC. Protein product: CASSYSKQGHYEQYF.

The gene calls are TRBV27 and TRBJ1-2; D might be TRBD1 (5 bases). This CDR3 has 14 residues. In germline, CDR1 is MNHEY, CDR2 SMNVEV (reference sequence). V dropped 5 bases and J dropped 5 bases, with 15 bases sitting between them. The CDR3 DNA sequence: TGTGCCAGCAGTCCCCGACAGCTACTTTATGGCTACACCTTC. Translated, it gives CASSPRQLLYGYTF.

J is TRBJ1-4 and V is TRBV30, with D possibly being TRBD1 (5 bases). V lost 0 bases, J lost 14 bases, and 16 bases lay in between. Germline V gene data show CDR1 as GTSNPN and CDR2 as SVGIG (reference sequence). CDR3 length equals 13 residues. Written as DNA, the CDR3 is TGTGCCTGGAGTGTACCCCCAGCATACAGGCTGTTTTTT. Protein sequence: CAWSVPPAYRLFF.

The chain carries TRBV19 and TRBJ2-7; D may be TRBD1 (5 bases). Trimming shortened V by 5 bases and J by 0 bases, and 11 bases separated the two germline ends. This CDR3 comprises 14 residues. The germline gives CDR1 LNHDA, CDR2 SQIVND (reference sequence). This CDR3 reads CASSLPGISYEQYF. The CDR3 DNA sequence: TGTGCCAGTAGTCTACCAGGGATCTCCTACGAGCAGTACTTC.

This clone was seen once. The V and J genes are TRBV12-5 and TRBJ1-1; weak D call: TRBD1 (5 bases). CDR3 length: 16 amino acids. Trimming took off 5 bases at V and 0 bases at J, with 16 bases between the two ends. The germline CDR1 and CDR2 sequences are LGHNT and FRNRAP. The CDR3 is CASGAGSGGVNTEAFF. The DNA for the CDR3 is TGTGCTAGTGGTGCAGGGTCTGGAGGGGTGAACACTGAAGCTTTCTTT. The full variable domain, its missing parts supplied by reference TRBV12-5 and TRBJ1-1, is DARVTQTPRHKVTEMGQEVTMRCQPILGHNTVFWYRQTMMQGLELLAYFRNRAPLDDSGMPKDRFSAEMPDATLATLKIQPSEPRDSAVYFCASGAGSGGVNTEAFFGQGTRLTVV.

This clone was recorded only once. The CDR3 DNA is TGTGCCATCAGTGAGTCGGCCCACGAGCAGTACTTC. Its protein is CAISESAHEQYF. V is TRBV10-3 and J is TRBJ2-7; no firm D call. Per the germline V gene, CDR1 is ENHRY and CDR2 is SYGVKD. The CDR3 length is 12 residues. V lost 0 bases to trimming and J lost 5 bases, with 5 bases between them.

The gene calls are TRBV28 and TRBJ2-5, with a tentative D call TRBD2 (6 bases). Germline-derived CDR1 and CDR2 are MDHEN and SYDVKM. The V and J ends lost 5 bases and 5 bases respectively, with 18 bases between them. CDR3 length: 15 amino acids. CDR3 bases: TGTGCCAGCAGTCCAGCCGCCGGGAGAGAGGAGACCCAGTACTTC. It yields the protein CASSPAAGREETQYF. Supplemented by reference TRBV28 and TRBJ2-5, the full variable domain reads DVKVTQSSRYLVKRTGEKVFLECVQDMDHENMFWYRQDPGLGLRLIYFSYDVKMKEKGDIPEGYSVSREKKERFSLILESASTNQTSMYLCASSPAAGREETQYFGPGTRLLVL.

The chain joins TRBV11-2 to TRBJ2-7; 14 bases map to TRBD2. J gave up 2 bases and V 5 bases, and 5 bases lay outside the gene matches. Germline V lookup: CDR1 SGHAT, CDR2 FQNNGV. This CDR3 comprises 16 residues. For the CDR3, the DNA is TGTGCCAGCAGCCCGTGGACTAGCGGGAGGACCTACGAGCAGTACTTC. It specifies CASSPWTSGRTYEQYF.

CDR3 in amino acids: CASSVQGVITEAFF. CDR3 DNA: TGTGCCAGTAGCGTACAGGGGGTTATTACTGAAGCTTTCTTT. The chain combines TRBV19 with TRBJ1-1; 8 bases are shared with TRBD1. V trimming: 6 bases; J trimming: 5 bases; junction bases outside the gene matches: 8. The CDR3 spans 14 residues. The germline V gene encodes CDR1 LNHDA and CDR2 SQIVND (reference sequence).

The chain is built from TRBV5-1 and TRBJ1-4; 8 nucleotides match TRBD1. This CDR3 contains 16 residues. V was clipped by 1 base and J by 4 bases; unmatched bases: 6. Germline values: CDR1 SGHRS, CDR2 YFSETQ. For the CDR3, the DNA is TGCGCCAGCAGCTTGCCCTGGACAGGGAATAATGAAAAACTGTTTTTT. Its protein is CASSLPWTGNNEKLFF. Combining the CDR3 with reference TRBV5-1 and TRBJ1-4 gives the whole variable domain KAGVTQTPRYLIKTRGQQVTLSCSPISGHRSVSWYQQTPGQGLQFLFEYFSETQRNKGNFPGRFSGRQFSNSRSEMNVSTLELGDSALYLCASSLPWTGNNEKLFFGSGTQLSVL.

The chain is built from TRBV7-2 and TRBJ1-2; 8 positions agree with TRBD1. With V trimmed by 5 bases and J by 13 bases, 9 bases remained unmatched. Germline CDR1 and CDR2: SGHTA and FQGNSA. There are 12 residues in the CDR3. CDR3 bases: TGTGCCAGCAGCCCCGGACAGGGCTTTTGCACCTTC. Translation gives CASSPGQGFCTF. Combining the CDR3 with reference TRBV7-2 and TRBJ1-2 gives the whole variable domain GAGVSQSPSNKVTEKGKDVELRCDPISGHTALYWYRQSLGQGLEFLIYFQGNSAPDKSGLPSDRFSAERTGGSVSTLTIQRTQQEDSAVYLCASSPGQGFCTFGSGTRLTVV.